A single T cell receptor (beta chain) is shown here with its context. Germline V gene lookup returns CDR1 DFQATT and CDR2 SNEGSKA (reference sequence). V lost 4 bases to trimming and J lost 8 bases, with 8 bases between them. The CDR3 covers 11 residues. The data are from a study of blood T cell repertoires in COVID-19. Sequencing used immunoSEQ multiplex PCR; TCRdb keeps in-frame clones, though not all of them. The sample yields approximately 90,000 clones, approximately 88% seen once. Material for sequencing was peripheral blood. The gene calls are TRBV20-1 and TRBJ1-4; D is undetermined. This sequence originates from a woman aged 80 or over with active or convalescent COVID-19. The CDR3 reads CSATRGEKLFF. In DNA, the CDR3 is TGCAGTGCTACCCGCGGGGAAAAACTGTTTTTT.